The rows below give T cell receptor beta chains drawn from one sample of a study of T cells after yellow fever vaccination. TCRdb re-called the 5' RACE reads with MiXCR, one entry per CDR3 protein. The sample records around 550,000 distinct CDR3 sequences, under 25% being singletons. Sequenced here: PBMCs, sampled 15 days after the yellow fever booster vaccination. These TCRs come from a man aged 30 to 45 who received the YFV17D yellow fever vaccine. CDR3s leave out the opening cysteine and the closing phenylalanine or tryptophan.

v_gene | CDR3aa
TRBV5-6 | ASSQGSSRHEKLF
TRBV9 | ASSVGGLGPDTQY
TRBV18 | ASSPQGPQTQY
TRBV6-2/TRBV6-3 | ASSLGLGPLGDTQY
TRBV7-9 | ASSFDYVAGGYNEQF
TRBV4-3 | ASSNGGANTGELF
TRBV7-2 | ASSWAERGEQF
TRBV7-7 | ASSLMASGSAQY
TRBV29-1 | SVEAGFTDTQY
TRBV20-1 | SAQTGQAYEKLF
TRBV4-3 | ASSQEGGYQETQY
TRBV29-1 | SGTGGSWETQY
TRBV7-2 | ASTSRGTGADTQY
TRBV15 | ATSRDGDTQY
TRBV5-1 | ASSLWDRGPPPSSEQY
TRBV5-6 | ASSLMRGGRSYNEQF
TRBV20-1 | SARGSGGQETQY
TRBV5-1 | ASSLEVGGSGNTIY
TRBV7-2 | ASSSPPNEQY
TRBV19 | ASSAWTGFYGYT
TRBV20-1 | IGSGANVLT
TRBV6-1 | ASTPGRRNTEAF
TRBV7-2 | ASSLGGRYNEQF
TRBV7-8 | ASNPAGMGNQPQH
TRBV20-1 | RAGQGADTQY
TRBV9 | ASSEGGLAGGYEQF
TRBV21-1 | ASIIQGGNQPQH
TRBV9 | ASSVEADRETQY
TRBV20-1 | GGILHTDTQY
TRBV6-2/TRBV6-3 | ASSDRGGANQPQH
TRBV3-1 | ASSQAYYEQY
TRBV11-2 | ASRGDPTRRSYEQY
TRBV12-3/TRBV12-4 | ASSLGQGNYEQY
TRBV20-1 | SASPTSGANVLT
TRBV4-1 | ASSQPRDRLNNEQF
TRBV7-2 | ASSLGQGDYNEQF
TRBV27 | ASRPGQGVDEQF
TRBV29-1 | SATGVSTGELF
TRBV3-1 | ASSKSPTSQNTGELF
TRBV7-9 | ASSLVGDTGELF
TRBV7-9 | ASSLGRWIYGYT
TRBV7-9 | ASSLQTGSSPDTQY
TRBV19 | ASSAGRGVYNEQF
TRBV10-3 | AISDNIKNGETQY